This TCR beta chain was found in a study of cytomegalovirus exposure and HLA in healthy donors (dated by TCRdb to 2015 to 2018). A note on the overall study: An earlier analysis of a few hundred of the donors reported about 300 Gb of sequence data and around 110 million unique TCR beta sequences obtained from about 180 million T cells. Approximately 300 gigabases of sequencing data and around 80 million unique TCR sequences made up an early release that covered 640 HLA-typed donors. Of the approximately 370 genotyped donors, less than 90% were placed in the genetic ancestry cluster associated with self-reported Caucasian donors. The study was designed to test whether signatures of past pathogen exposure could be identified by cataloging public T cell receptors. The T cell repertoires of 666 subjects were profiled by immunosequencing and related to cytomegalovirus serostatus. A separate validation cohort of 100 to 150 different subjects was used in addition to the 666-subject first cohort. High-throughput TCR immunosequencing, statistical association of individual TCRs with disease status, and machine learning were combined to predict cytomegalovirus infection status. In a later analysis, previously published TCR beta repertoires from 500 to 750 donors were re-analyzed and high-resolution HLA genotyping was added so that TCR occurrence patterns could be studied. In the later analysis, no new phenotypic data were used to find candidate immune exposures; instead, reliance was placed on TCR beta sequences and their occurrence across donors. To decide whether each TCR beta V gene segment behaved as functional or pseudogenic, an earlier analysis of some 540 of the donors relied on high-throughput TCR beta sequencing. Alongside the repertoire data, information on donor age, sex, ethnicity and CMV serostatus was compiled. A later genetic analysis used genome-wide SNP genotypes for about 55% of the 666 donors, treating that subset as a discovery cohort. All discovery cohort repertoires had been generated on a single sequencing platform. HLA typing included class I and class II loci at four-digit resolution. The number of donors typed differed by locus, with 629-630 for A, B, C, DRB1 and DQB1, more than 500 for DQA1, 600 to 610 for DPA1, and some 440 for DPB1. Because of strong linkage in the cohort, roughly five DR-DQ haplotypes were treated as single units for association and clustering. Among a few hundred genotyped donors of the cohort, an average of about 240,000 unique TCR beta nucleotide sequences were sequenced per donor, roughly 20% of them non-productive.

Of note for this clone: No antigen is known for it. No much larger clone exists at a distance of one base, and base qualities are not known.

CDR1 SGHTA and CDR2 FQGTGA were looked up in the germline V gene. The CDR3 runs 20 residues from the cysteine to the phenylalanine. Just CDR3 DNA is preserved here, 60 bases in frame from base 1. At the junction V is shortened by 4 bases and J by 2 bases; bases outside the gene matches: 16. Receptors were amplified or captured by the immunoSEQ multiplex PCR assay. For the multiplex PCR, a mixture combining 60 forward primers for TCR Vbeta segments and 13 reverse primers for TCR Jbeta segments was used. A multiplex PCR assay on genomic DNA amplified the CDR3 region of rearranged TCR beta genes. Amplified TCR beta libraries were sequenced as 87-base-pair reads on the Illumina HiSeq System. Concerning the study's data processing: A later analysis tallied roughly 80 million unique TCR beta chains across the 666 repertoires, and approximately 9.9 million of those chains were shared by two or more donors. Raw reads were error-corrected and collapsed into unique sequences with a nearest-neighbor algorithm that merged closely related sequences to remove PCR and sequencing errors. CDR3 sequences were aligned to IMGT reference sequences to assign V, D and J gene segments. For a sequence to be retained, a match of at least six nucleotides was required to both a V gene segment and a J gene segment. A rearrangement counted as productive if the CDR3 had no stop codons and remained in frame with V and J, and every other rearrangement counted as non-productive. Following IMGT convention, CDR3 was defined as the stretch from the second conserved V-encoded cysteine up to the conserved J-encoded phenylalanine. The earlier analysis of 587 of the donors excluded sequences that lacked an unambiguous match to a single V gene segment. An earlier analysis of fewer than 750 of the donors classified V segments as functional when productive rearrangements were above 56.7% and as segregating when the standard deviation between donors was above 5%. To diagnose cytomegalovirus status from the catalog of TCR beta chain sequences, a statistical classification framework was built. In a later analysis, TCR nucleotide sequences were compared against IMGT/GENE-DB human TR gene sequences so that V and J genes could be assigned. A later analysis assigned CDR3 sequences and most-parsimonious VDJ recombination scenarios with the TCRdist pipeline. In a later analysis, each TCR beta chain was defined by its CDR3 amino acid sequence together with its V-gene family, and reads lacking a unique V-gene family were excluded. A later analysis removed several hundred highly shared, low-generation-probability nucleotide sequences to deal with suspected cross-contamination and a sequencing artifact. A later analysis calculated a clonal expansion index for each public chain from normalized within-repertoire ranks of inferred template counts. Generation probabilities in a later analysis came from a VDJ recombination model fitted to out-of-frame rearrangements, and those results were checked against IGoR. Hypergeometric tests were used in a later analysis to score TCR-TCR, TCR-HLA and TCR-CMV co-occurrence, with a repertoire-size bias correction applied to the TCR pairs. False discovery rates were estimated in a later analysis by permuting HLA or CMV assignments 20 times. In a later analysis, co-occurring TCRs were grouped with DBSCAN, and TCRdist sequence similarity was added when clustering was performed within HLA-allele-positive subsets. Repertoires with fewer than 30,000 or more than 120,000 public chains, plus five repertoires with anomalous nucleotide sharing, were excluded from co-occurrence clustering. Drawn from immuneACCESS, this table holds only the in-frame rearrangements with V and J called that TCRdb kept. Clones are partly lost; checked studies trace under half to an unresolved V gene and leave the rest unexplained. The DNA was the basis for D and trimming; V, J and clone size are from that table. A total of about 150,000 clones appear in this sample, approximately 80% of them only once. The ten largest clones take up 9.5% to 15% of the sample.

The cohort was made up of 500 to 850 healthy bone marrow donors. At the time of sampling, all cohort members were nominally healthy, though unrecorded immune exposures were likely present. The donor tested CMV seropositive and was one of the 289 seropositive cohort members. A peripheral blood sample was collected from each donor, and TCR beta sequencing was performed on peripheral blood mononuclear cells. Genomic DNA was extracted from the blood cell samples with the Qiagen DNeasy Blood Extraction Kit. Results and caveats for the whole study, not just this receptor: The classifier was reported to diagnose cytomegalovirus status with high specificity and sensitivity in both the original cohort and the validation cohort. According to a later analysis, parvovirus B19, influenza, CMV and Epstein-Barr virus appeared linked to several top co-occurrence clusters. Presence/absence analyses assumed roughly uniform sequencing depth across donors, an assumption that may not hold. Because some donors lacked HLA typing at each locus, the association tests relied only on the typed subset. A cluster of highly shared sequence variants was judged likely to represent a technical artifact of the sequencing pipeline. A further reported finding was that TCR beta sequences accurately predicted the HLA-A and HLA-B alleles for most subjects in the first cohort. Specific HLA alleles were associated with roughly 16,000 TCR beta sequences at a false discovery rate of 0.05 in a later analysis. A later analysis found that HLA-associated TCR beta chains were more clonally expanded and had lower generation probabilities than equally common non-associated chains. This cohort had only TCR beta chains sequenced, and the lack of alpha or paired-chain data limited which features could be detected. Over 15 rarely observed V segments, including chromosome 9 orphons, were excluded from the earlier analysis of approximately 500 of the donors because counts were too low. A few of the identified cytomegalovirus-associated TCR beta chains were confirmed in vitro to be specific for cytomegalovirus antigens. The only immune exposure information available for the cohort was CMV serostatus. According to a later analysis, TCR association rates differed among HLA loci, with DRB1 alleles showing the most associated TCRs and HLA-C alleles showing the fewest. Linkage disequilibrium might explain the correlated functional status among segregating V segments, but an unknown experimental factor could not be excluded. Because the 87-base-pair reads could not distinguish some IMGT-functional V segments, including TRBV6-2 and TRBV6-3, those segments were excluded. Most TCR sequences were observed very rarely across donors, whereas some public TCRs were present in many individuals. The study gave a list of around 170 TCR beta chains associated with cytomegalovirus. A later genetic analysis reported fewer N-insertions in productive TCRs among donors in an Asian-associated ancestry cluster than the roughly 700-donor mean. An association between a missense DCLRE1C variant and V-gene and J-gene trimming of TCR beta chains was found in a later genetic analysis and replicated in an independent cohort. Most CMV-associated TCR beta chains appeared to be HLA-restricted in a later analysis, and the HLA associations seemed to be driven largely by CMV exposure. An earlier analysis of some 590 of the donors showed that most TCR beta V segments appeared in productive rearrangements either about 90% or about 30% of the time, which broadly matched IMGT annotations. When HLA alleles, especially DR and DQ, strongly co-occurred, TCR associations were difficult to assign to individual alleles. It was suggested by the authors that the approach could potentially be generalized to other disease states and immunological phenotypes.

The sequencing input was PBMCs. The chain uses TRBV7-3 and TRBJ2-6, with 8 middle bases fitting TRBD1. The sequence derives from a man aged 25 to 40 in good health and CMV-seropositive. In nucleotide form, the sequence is TGTGCCAGCAGCTCTGACTCGGGACAGGTTGGGCCTACTGGGGCCAACGTCCTGACTTTC. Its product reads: CASSSDSGQVGPTGANVLTF.